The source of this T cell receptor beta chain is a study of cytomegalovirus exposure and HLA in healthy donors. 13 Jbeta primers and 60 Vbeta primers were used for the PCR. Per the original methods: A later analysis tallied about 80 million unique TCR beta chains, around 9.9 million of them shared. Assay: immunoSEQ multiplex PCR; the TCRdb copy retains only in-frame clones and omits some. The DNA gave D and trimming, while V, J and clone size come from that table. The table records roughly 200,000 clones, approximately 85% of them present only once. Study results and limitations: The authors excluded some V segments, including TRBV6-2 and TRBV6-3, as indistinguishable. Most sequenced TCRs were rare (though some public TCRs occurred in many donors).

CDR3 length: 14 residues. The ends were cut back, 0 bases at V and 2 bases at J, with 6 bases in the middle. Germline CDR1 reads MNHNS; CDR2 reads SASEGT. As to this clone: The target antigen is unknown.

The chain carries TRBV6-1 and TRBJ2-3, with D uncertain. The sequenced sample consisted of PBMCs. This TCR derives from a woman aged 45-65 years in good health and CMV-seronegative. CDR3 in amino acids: CASSEAAITDTQYF. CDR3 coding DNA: TGTGCCAGCAGTGAAGCAGCTATCACAGATACGCAGTATTTT.